This T cell receptor beta chain was sequenced for a study of T cells in localized non-small cell lung cancer. Profiled with immunoSEQ multiplex PCR; TCRdb holds only in-frame clones, not every one. The sample shows approximately 35,000 clones, about 91% of them seen only once. Germline V gives CDR1 SGHTA, CDR2 FQGTGA. The CDR3 runs 13 residues. V lost 5 bases, J lost 4 bases, and 8 bases lay in between. Study results and caveats: It was uninvolved adjacent lung that showed the highest T cell clonality, exceeding tumor.

This clone has a single count. Its antigen is unknown. Here the sequenced sample was PBMCs, taken before any cancer treatment. The receptor's source is a man aged 35 to 69 with stage II lung adenocarcinoma. The chain is built from TRBV7-3 and TRBJ2-2; no clear D gene. The CDR3 coding sequence is TGTGCCAGCAGCCCTTATAGCACCGGGGAGCTGTTTTTT. Translating it yields CASSPYSTGELFF.